This T cell receptor beta chain was sequenced for a study of blood T cell repertoires in COVID-19. Across the whole study: Samples of COVID-19 (acute and convalescent) were obtained from the United States, Italy and Spain. Nucleic acid was either cDNA or gDNA, and it came from T cells, B-cell-depleted T cells, or PBMCs.

The CDR3 contains 15 residues. Looked up from germline, CDR1 is SGDLS and CDR2 is YYNGEE. The V and J ends lost 0 bases and 9 bases respectively, with 16 bases between them. TCRdb's table, derived via immunoSEQ multiplex PCR, lists solely in-frame clones and lacks some. Here the sample spans about 130,000 clones, 75% to 90% being singletons. Material for sequencing was peripheral blood. The receptor was isolated from a man aged 55 to 70 with COVID-19, enrolled during active disease. The chain employs TRBV9 and TRBJ2-1, with D possibly matching TRBD1 (6 bases). The CDR3 is CASSVASTGTSEQFF. CDR3 in DNA: TGTGCCAGCAGCGTAGCGTCGACAGGTACGAGTGAGCAGTTCTTC.